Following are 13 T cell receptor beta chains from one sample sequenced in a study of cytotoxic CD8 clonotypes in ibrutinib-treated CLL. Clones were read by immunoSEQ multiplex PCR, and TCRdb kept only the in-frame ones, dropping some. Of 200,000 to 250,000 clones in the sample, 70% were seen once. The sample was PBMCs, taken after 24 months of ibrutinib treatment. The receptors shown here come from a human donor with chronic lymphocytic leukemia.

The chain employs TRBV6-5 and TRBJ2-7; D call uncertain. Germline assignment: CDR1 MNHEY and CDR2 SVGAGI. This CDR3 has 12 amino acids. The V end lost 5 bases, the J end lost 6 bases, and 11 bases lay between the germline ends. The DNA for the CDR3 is TGTGCCAGCAGTGCGGTTGGGGTCGAGCAGTACTTC. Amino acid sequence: CASSAVGVEQYF.

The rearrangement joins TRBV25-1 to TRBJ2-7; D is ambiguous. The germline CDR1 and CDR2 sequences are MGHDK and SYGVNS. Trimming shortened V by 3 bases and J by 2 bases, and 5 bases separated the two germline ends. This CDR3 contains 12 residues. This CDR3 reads CASSEFPYEQYF. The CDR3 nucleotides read TGTGCCAGCAGTGAGTTTCCCTACGAGCAGTACTTC.

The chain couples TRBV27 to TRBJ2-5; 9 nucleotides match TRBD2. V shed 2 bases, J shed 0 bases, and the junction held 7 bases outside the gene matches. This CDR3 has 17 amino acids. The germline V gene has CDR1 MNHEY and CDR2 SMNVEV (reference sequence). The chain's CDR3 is CASSLGLANYNQETQYF. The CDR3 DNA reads TGTGCCAGCAGTTTAGGACTAGCGAACTACAACCAAGAGACCCAGTACTTC.

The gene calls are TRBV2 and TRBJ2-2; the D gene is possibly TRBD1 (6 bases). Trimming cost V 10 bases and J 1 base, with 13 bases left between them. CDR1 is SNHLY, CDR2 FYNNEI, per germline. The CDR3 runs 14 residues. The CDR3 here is CATEKGVNTGELFF. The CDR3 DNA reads TGTGCCACTGAGAAGGGGGTGAACACCGGGGAGCTGTTTTTT.

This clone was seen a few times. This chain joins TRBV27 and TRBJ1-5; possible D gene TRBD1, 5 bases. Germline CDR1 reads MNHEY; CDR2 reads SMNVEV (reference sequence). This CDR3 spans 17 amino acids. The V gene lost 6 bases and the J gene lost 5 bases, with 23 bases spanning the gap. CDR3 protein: CASRKFNLLGEDQPQHF. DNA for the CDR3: TGTGCCAGCAGGAAGTTTAATCTCCTAGGGGAAGATCAGCCCCAGCATTTT.

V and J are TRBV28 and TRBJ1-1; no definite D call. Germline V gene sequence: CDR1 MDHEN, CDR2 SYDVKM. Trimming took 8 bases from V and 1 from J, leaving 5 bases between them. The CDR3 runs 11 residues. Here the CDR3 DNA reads TGTGCCAGCGTTGGGAACACTGAAGCTTTCTTT. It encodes CASVGNTEAFF. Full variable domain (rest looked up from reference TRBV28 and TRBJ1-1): DVKVTQSSRYLVKRTGEKVFLECVQDMDHENMFWYRQDPGLGLRLIYFSYDVKMKEKGDIPEGYSVSREKKERFSLILESASTNQTSMYLCASVGNTEAFFGQGTRLTVV.

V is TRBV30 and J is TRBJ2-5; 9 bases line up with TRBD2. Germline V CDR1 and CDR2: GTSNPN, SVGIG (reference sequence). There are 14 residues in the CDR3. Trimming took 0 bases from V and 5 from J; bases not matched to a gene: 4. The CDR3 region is CAWSVGSGRETQYF. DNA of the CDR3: TGTGCCTGGAGTGTAGGGAGCGGGAGGGAGACCCAGTACTTC.

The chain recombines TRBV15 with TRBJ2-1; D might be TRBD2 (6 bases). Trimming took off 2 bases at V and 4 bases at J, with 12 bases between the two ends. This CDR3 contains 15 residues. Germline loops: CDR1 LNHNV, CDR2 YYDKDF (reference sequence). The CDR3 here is CATSRQGGIYNEQFF. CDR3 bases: TGTGCCACCAGCAGACAGGGAGGTATTTACAATGAGCAGTTCTTC.

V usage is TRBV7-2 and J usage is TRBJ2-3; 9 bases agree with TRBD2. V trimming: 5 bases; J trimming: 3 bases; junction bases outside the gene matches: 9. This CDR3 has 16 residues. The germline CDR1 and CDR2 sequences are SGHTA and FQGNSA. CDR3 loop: CASSPGTSLKTDTQYF. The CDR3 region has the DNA TGTGCCAGCAGCCCGGGGACTAGCTTAAAGACAGATACGCAGTATTTT.

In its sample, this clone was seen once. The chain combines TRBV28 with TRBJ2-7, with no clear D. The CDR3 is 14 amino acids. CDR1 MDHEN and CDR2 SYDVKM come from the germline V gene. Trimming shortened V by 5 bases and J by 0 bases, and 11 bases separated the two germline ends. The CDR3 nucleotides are TGTGCCAGCAGTCCCTTCCCGGTCTCCTACGAGCAGTACTTC. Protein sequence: CASSPFPVSYEQYF.

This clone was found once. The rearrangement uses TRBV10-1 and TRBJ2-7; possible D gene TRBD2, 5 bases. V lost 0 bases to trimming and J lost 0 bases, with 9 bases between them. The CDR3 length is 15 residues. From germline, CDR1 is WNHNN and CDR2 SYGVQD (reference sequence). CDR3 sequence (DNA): TGCGCCAGCAGTGAGTCTGGTACTAGCTCCTACGAGCAGTACTTC. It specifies CASSESGTSSYEQYF.

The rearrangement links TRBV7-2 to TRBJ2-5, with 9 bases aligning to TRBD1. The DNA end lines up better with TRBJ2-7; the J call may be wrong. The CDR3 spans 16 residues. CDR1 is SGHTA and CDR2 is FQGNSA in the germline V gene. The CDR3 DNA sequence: TGTGCCAGCAGCACGTCCGGGACAGGGCGTACCTACGAGCAGTACTTC. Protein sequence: CASSTSGTGRTYEQYF.

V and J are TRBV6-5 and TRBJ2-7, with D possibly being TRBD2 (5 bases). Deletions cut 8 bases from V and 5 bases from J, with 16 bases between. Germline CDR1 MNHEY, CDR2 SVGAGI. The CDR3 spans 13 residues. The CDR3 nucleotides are TGTGCCAGCCAAATCAGCGGTTCTAACGAGCAGTACTTC. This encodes CASQISGSNEQYF.